Sequencing of this TCR beta chain was carried out in a study of OX40 agonist ivuxolimab in advanced cancers. Study summary: Roughly two fifths of patients had received prior checkpoint inhibitor therapy. Study-level points and caveats: CD4+ and CD8+ blood T cells expanded clonally by week 6 at 0.1 to 3.0 mg/kg. Relative to CD4+ cells, CD8+ T cells on average had more expanded clones. Partly responding patients at 0.1-3.0 mg/kg showed some of the smallest clonal expansion.

The CDR3 is 13 residues long. V was clipped by 0 bases and J by 12 bases, with 12 bases between them. Per the germline V gene, CDR1 is SGHDN and CDR2 is FVKESK. Note on this clone: The target antigen is unknown.

Produced via immunoSEQ multiplex PCR; TCRdb's table is partial and in-frame only. The sample has about 75,000 clones, 86% seen once. The genes are TRBV14 and TRBJ2-1; no clear D gene. The receptor was isolated from an adult with an advanced solid tumor such as melanoma, head and neck, liver or kidney cancer. The material was CD4+ or CD8+ T cells sorted from blood, obtained in a trial of the OX40 agonist ivuxolimab. The CDR3 here is CASSQDRLGRQFF. CDR3 sequence (DNA): TGTGCCAGCAGCCAAGATCGGTTGGGAAGGCAGTTCTTC.